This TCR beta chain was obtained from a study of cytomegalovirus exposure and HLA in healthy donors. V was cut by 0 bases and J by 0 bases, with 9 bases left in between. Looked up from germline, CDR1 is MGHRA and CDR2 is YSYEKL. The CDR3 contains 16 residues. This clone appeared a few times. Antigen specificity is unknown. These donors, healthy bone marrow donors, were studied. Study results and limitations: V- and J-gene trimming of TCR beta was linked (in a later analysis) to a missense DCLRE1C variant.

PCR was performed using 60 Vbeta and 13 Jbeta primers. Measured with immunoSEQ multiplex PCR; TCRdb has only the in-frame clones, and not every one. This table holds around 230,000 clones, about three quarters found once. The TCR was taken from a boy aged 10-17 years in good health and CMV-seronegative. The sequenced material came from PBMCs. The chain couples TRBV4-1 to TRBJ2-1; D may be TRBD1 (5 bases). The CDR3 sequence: CASSQEGRNSYNEQFF. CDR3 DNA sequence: TGCGCCAGCAGCCAAGAGGGGCGTAACTCCTACAATGAGCAGTTCTTC.